The clone carrying this TCR beta chain was seen ten or more times. These data come from a study of blood T cell repertoires in COVID-19. Whole-study context: Donors in the United States, Italy and Spain gave samples during acute or convalescent COVID-19. Sources were T cells, B-cell-depleted T cells, or PBMCs; the material itself was cDNA or gDNA.

This CDR3 contains 15 residues. Germline trimming cut 6 bases from V and 3 bases from J; bases unmatched to any gene: 7. CDR1 and CDR2 (germline): LNHDA, SQIVND (reference sequence). This table comes from immunoSEQ multiplex PCR, and its TCRdb copy is limited to in-frame clones, with some not included. This sample has about 200,000 clones, with roughly 80% found just once. The source is a woman of 80 years or more with COVID-19, enrolled during active disease. Source material: peripheral blood. The genes are TRBV19 and TRBJ2-5; 10 nucleotides agree with TRBD2. In DNA form, the CDR3 reads TGTGCCAGTAGCCCAGGACTAGCGGCTAAAGAGACCCAGTACTTC. Encoded protein: CASSPGLAAKETQYF.